Here is one TCR beta chain with its context. Repertoires were generated with immunoSEQ multiplex PCR, while TCRdb's copy carries only in-frame clones and drops some. The table has 98,000 or so clones, approximately 80% seen once. This record comes from a study of control samples from healthy donors and cancer patients. This CDR3 has 13 residues. Germline V gene data show CDR1 as MNHEY and CDR2 as SVGAGI. Trimming cost V 6 bases and J 8 bases, with 16 bases left between them. Sequenced input: blood. The sequence was obtained from a woman between 25 and 40 years old in good health. The chain combines TRBV6-5 with TRBJ1-2, with D unresolved. CDR3 amino acids: CASSVNVERGYTF. As DNA, the CDR3 is TGTGCCAGCAGCGTGAACGTGGAGAGGGGCTACACCTTC.